Listed below are T cell receptor beta chains from one sample, sequenced in a study of blood T cell repertoires in COVID-19. Sequencing used immunoSEQ multiplex PCR; TCRdb keeps in-frame clones, though not all of them. The sample comprises fewer than 200,000 clones, about four fifths of which are singletons, and less than 4.5% rests with the top ten. Sequenced sample: peripheral blood. The receptors stem from a woman of 80 years or more with acute or convalescent COVID-19. Both conserved end residues are part of each CDR3. A D gene is named only where the DNA matches it firmly. Size tells how often a clone was seen (once, few, many) or the class of an expanded clone, and some rows leave it out.

CDR3 DNA: TGTGCCAGCAGCCAAGACGCGGGAGGATACAATGAGCAGTTCTTC; CDR3 protein: CASSQDAGGYNEQFF; V gene: TRBV3-1/TRBV3-2; J gene: TRBJ2-1; CDR3 length: 15; D gene: TRBD2; clone size: .
CDR3 DNA: TGTGCCAGCAGCACAGTCACGGAAGGAAACACCATATATTTT; CDR3 protein: CASSTVTEGNTIYF; V gene: TRBV6-1; J gene: TRBJ1-3; CDR3 length: 14; D gene: .; clone size: .
CDR3 DNA: TGTGCCAGCAGCTCGACAGGGACCACCTCCTACGAGCAGTACTTC; CDR3 protein: CASSSTGTTSYEQYF; V gene: TRBV9; J gene: TRBJ2-7; CDR3 length: 15; D gene: TRBD1; clone size: few
CDR3 DNA: TGTGCCAGCAGTTTATCCGGGTTCGGCAGATCCTATGGCTACACCTTC; CDR3 protein: CASSLSGFGRSYGYTF; V gene: TRBV27; J gene: TRBJ1-2; CDR3 length: 16; D gene: .; clone size: .
CDR3 DNA: TGTGCCAGTAGTATTCTGGGCGACTCTGGAAACACCATATATTTT; CDR3 protein: CASSILGDSGNTIYF; V gene: TRBV19; J gene: TRBJ1-3; CDR3 length: 15; D gene: .; clone size: once
CDR3 DNA: TGCGCCAGCAGCTTTCAGGGGAACGAAGAGACCCAGTACTTC; CDR3 protein: CASSFQGNEETQYF; V gene: TRBV5-1; J gene: TRBJ2-5; CDR3 length: 14; D gene: .; clone size: .
CDR3 DNA: TGCAGTGCTAGTGGCGGGGACAGGGGGTGGAATGAGCAGTTCTTC; CDR3 protein: CSASGGDRGWNEQFF; V gene: TRBV20-1; J gene: TRBJ2-1; CDR3 length: 15; D gene: TRBD1; clone size: .
CDR3 DNA: TGTGCCAGCAGTTCAGGACAGGGGAACACTGAAGCTTTCTTT; CDR3 protein: CASSSGQGNTEAFF; V gene: TRBV2; J gene: TRBJ1-1; CDR3 length: 14; D gene: TRBD1; clone size: few
CDR3 DNA: TGTGCCAGTCGGACTAGCGGGGGACCCTACGAGCAGTACTTC; CDR3 protein: CASRTSGGPYEQYF; V gene: TRBV3-1/TRBV3-2; J gene: TRBJ2-7; CDR3 length: 14; D gene: TRBD2; clone size: once
CDR3 DNA: TGTGCCAGCAGCCAAGATAGCGGGCTAGTACTTCAGTACTTC; CDR3 protein: CASSQDSGLVLQYF; V gene: TRBV4-2; J gene: TRBJ2-4; CDR3 length: 14; D gene: TRBD2; clone size: .
CDR3 DNA: TGCGCCAGCAGCTTGGATGGACACGGAGCTTTTGAATCTGGAAACACCATATATTTT; CDR3 protein: CASSLDGHGAFESGNTIYF; V gene: TRBV5-1; J gene: TRBJ1-3; CDR3 length: 19; D gene: .; clone size: .
CDR3 DNA: TGTGCCAGCAGCCAACGGACCGGGACAGGAGGGACAGATACGCAGTATTTT; CDR3 protein: CASSQRTGTGGTDTQYF; V gene: TRBV14; J gene: TRBJ2-3; CDR3 length: 17; D gene: TRBD1; clone size: .
CDR3 DNA: TGTGCCAGCAGCCCTCATGGGGGGAGCTCTGGAAACACCATATATTTT; CDR3 protein: CASSPHGGSSGNTIYF; V gene: TRBV7-3; J gene: TRBJ1-3; CDR3 length: 16; D gene: .; clone size: .
CDR3 DNA: TGTGCCAGCAGCCAAGATCCGCAGGGGAATCAGCCCCAGCATTTT; CDR3 protein: CASSQDPQGNQPQHF; V gene: TRBV4-2; J gene: TRBJ1-5; CDR3 length: 15; D gene: .; clone size: .
CDR3 DNA: TGTGCCAGCAGCCCATCGGGACTAGCGGGAAGAGATACGCAGTATTTT; CDR3 protein: CASSPSGLAGRDTQYF; V gene: TRBV7-3; J gene: TRBJ2-3; CDR3 length: 16; D gene: TRBD2; clone size: .
CDR3 DNA: TGTGCCAGTAGTACGGCCAGGGGACCATCAAATGAGCAGTTCTTC; CDR3 protein: CASSTARGPSNEQFF; V gene: TRBV19; J gene: TRBJ2-1; CDR3 length: 15; D gene: .; clone size: once